The 9 T cell receptor beta chains in this list originate from one sample, sequenced in a study of blood T cell repertoires in COVID-19. Generated by immunoSEQ multiplex PCR, the TCRdb table keeps only in-frame clones and is missing some. Of more than 95,000 clones listed, about four fifths are singletons. Sequencing used peripheral blood. All receptors derive from a man aged 55 to 69 with acute or convalescent COVID-19.

This rearrangement joins TRBV30 to TRBJ1-2; D ambiguous. Trimming shortened V by 7 bases and J by 4 bases, and 16 bases separated the two germline ends. Germline assignment: CDR1 GTSNPN and CDR2 SVGIG (reference sequence). This CDR3 has 13 residues. The CDR3 sequence is CASNSGLSYGYTF. CDR3 in DNA: TGTGCCTCTAACAGCGGCCTTAGCTATGGCTACACCTTC.

The chain employs TRBV7-9 and TRBJ2-5; TRBD2 matches at 9 bases. V lost 5 bases, J lost 4 bases, and 8 bases stayed unmatched. This CDR3 spans 15 amino acids. The germline CDR1 and CDR2 sequences are SEHNR and FQNEAQ (reference sequence). DNA of the CDR3: TGTGCCAGCAGCCGCTTAGCGGGGGTTGGAGAGACCCAGTACTTC. This translates into CASSRLAGVGETQYF.

The chain recombines TRBV25-1 with TRBJ2-5, with D possibly matching TRBD2 (6 bases). Germline V gene sequence: CDR1 MGHDK, CDR2 SYGVNS. Trimming left V 3 bases short and J 6 bases short, with 14 bases between. This CDR3 has 14 residues. CDR3 residues: CASSDSGGLKTQYF. CDR3 in DNA: TGTGCCAGCAGTGATTCCGGGGGTCTCAAGACCCAGTACTTC.

This clone was counted a few times. CDR3: CASSPSVGQNSPLHF. CDR3 coding DNA: TGTGCCAGCAGCCCCTCGGTGGGACAGAATTCACCCCTCCACTTT. The J gene is TRBJ1-6, the V gene TRBV5-4, with TRBD1 identical over 7 bases. V shed 4 bases, J shed 7 bases, and the junction held 8 bases outside the gene matches. CDR3 length: 15 amino acids. Per the germline V gene, CDR1 is SGHNT and CDR2 is YYREEE (reference sequence).

The V gene is TRBV2, the J gene TRBJ2-3; no clear D gene. V lost 8 bases and J 4 bases, leaving 7 bases between the germline ends. The CDR3 length is 11 residues. Germline CDR1 reads SNHLY; CDR2 reads FYNNEI. The CDR3 loop is CASDLADTQYF. The CDR3 DNA is TGTGCCAGCGATCTAGCAGATACGCAGTATTTT.

This clone was seen once. The chain joins TRBV11-3 to TRBJ2-5, with 7 bases identical to TRBD1. CDR1 and CDR2 (germline): SGHNT, YENEEA. The CDR3 extends over 14 amino acids. V lost 1 base to trimming and J lost 4 bases; unmatched junction nucleotides: 3. The CDR3 coding sequence is TGTGCCAGCAGCTTAGGGGCAGGGGGAGAGACCCAGTACTTC. Protein product: CASSLGAGGETQYF. The full variable domain, completed using reference TRBV11-3 and TRBJ2-5, is EAGVVQSPRYKIIEKKQPVAFWCNPISGHNTLYWYLQNLGQGPELLIRYENEEAVDDSQLPKDRFSAERLKGVDSTLKIQPAELGDSAVYLCASSLGAGGETQYFGPGTRLLVL.

This chain links TRBV28 with TRBJ1-2; 7 bases fit TRBD1. Germline V gives CDR1 MDHEN, CDR2 SYDVKM. The CDR3 sequence is 16 residues long. Trimming cost V 3 bases and J 2 bases; bases outside gene matches: 9. The CDR3 here is CASSFPGDSHNYGYTF. The CDR3 DNA reads as TGTGCCAGCAGTTTCCCGGGGGACAGCCACAACTATGGCTACACCTTC.

This sequence joins TRBV14 and TRBJ2-7, with D tentatively TRBD2 (6 bases). The V and J ends lost 4 bases and 0 bases respectively, with 22 bases between them. The CDR3 has 18 amino acids. Germline loops: CDR1 SGHDN, CDR2 FVKESK. CDR3 protein: CASSPWRFASVYSYEQYF. In nucleotides, the CDR3 is TGTGCCAGCAGCCCCTGGAGGTTCGCTAGCGTATACTCCTACGAGCAGTACTTC.

The chain joins TRBV7-2 to TRBJ1-5; 7 bases align to TRBD1. V gave up 5 bases and J gave up 7 bases; unmatched junction bases: 5. Germline loops: CDR1 SGHTA, CDR2 FQGNSA. The CDR3 totals 13 residues. CDR3 bases: TGTGCCAGCAGCACGACAGGGCGGCAGCCCCAGCATTTT. This encodes CASSTTGRQPQHF.